A single sample gave rise to the 32 T cell receptor beta chains below, sequenced in a study of beta chain features in type 1 diabetes. The authors reverse transcribed all of the isolated RNA, so sequencing captured expressed TCRB transcripts. Profiled with immunoSEQ multiplex PCR; TCRdb holds only in-frame clones, not every one. The sample holds 310,000 or so clones, roughly 8% seen once. The sequenced material came from central memory CD4+ T cells from blood. The receptor set was obtained from a young woman in good health.

This clone was seen only a few times. The chain has TRBV28 and TRBJ2-1, with 10 bases fitting TRBD2. Germline values: CDR1 MDHEN, CDR2 SYDVKM. The V gene end was trimmed by 1 base and the J gene end by 9 bases; junction bases not matched to a gene: 9. This CDR3 has 16 residues. The CDR3 spells CASSLLASGSWTEQFF. The CDR3 nucleotides are TGTGCCAGCAGTTTATTGGCTAGCGGGAGTTGGACTGAGCAGTTCTTC.

Ten or more counts support this clone. This chain joins TRBV2 and TRBJ2-1; 12 bases agree with TRBD2. The CDR3 is 15 residues long. Germline assignment: CDR1 SNHLY and CDR2 FYNNEI. J gave up 3 bases and V 11 bases, and 8 bases lay outside the gene matches. The CDR3 nucleotides are TGTGCCGCAAGGACTAGCGGGACCCTCTACAATGAGCAGTTCTTC. Its protein product is CAARTSGTLYNEQFF.

The chain is built from TRBV19 and TRBJ1-5, with a weak D call TRBD1 (5 bases). The CDR3 covers 16 residues. Per germline, CDR1 LNHDA and CDR2 SQIVND (reference sequence). V lost 5 bases and J lost 0, with 14 bases in between. This chain's CDR3 is CASSSRGAYSNQPQHF. DNA for the CDR3: TGTGCCAGTAGTTCCCGGGGCGCTTATAGCAATCAGCCCCAGCATTTT.

The rearrangement links TRBV5-4 to TRBJ1-2; maybe TRBD1 (6 bases). Germline V gene sequence: CDR1 SGHNT, CDR2 YYREEE (reference sequence). CDR3 length: 15 residues. Trimming shortened V by 3 bases and J by 7 bases, and 19 bases separated the two germline ends. The CDR3 here is CASSSGGPRLGGYTF. CDR3 nucleotide sequence: TGTGCCAGCAGCTCTGGGGGCCCTCGGCTAGGTGGCTACACCTTC.

The CDR3 bases are TGCGCCAGCAGCCGCGTTGGCACAGATACGCAGTATTTT. Its translation: CASSRVGTDTQYF. This chain connects TRBV5-1 to TRBJ2-3; no reliable D call. The CDR3 covers 13 residues. The germline CDR1 and CDR2 sequences are SGHRS and YFSETQ. With 4 bases removed from V and 1 base from J, the gap between germline ends came to 7 bases.

The chain employs TRBV5-4 and TRBJ2-7; a possible D gene is TRBD1 (6 bases). V shed 0 bases and J shed 4 bases, with 20 bases lying between them. CDR3 length: 17 amino acids. The germline CDR1 and CDR2 sequences are SGHNT and YYREEE (reference sequence). CDR3 sequence: CASSLGSGTLFSYEQYF. The DNA for the CDR3 is TGTGCCAGCAGCTTGGGATCCGGGACACTCTTTTCGTACGAGCAGTACTTC. The variable domain in full, completed from reference TRBV5-4 and TRBJ2-7, reads ETGVTQSPTHLIKTRGQQVTLRCSSQSGHNTVSWYQQALGQGPQFIFQYYREEENGRGNFPPRFSGLQFPNYSSELNVNALELDDSALYLCASSLGSGTLFSYEQYFGPGTRLTVT.

This clone came up a few times. The chain has TRBV6-6 and TRBJ2-7; 7 positions match TRBD1. V shed 6 bases and J 3 bases; nucleotides not matched to a gene: 8. CDR3 length: 14 amino acids. The germline gives CDR1 MNHNY, CDR2 SVGAGI (reference sequence). The DNA for the CDR3 is TGTGCCAGCAGGCCCGTATCAGGGGGCTACGAGCAGTACTTC. Its protein product is CASRPVSGGYEQYF.

This clone has a handful of counts. Distinct nucleotide sequences in the sample also encode this CDR3. The chain carries TRBV28 and TRBJ2-2, with 10 bases fitting TRBD1. Trimming took 6 bases from V and 3 from J; bases not matched to a gene: 1. The CDR3 runs to 14 residues. Per germline, CDR1 MDHEN and CDR2 SYDVKM. The CDR3 sequence is CASRGQGYTGELFF. DNA of the CDR3: TGTGCCAGCAGGGGACAGGGGTACACCGGGGAGCTGTTTTTT.

This clone has more than one count but fewer than ten. The rearrangement joins TRBV7-8 to TRBJ2-3; 10 bases are a match to TRBD2. This CDR3 comprises 16 residues. Germline V gene sequence: CDR1 SGHVS, CDR2 FQNEAQ. Trimming took 2 bases from V and 3 from J; bases not matched to a gene: 5. The CDR3 DNA is TGTGCCAGCAGCTTATGGCTAGCGGGAGCAACAGATACGCAGTATTTT. Its protein is CASSLWLAGATDTQYF.

This clone was counted only a few times. The chain is built from TRBV7-9 and TRBJ2-3; D gene uncertain. The CDR3 is 13 residues long. Trimming removed 1 base at V and 2 bases at J, with 4 bases between. The V gene's germline CDR1 is SEHNR and CDR2 FQNEAQ (reference sequence). This CDR3 reads CASSLGLTDTQYF. In nucleotides, the CDR3 is TGTGCCAGCAGCTTAGGCCTCACAGATACGCAGTATTTT.

This clone turned up a few times. V and J are TRBV7-3 and TRBJ2-3, with 8 bases identical to TRBD1. CDR1 and CDR2 (germline): SGHTA, FQGTGA. The CDR3 length is 15 residues. J gave up 10 bases and V 1 base, and 10 bases lay outside the gene matches. CDR3: CASSLSPSQGAAQYF. The CDR3 nucleotides are TGTGCCAGCAGCTTAAGCCCCTCCCAGGGGGCCGCGCAGTATTTT.

The CDR3 DNA sequence: TGTGCCAGCTCAACAGGGACAATTCGGACCGGGGAGCTGTTTTTT. It is translated as CASSTGTIRTGELFF. This chain connects TRBV18 to TRBJ2-2, with TRBD1 as a possible D gene (6 bases). V gave up 5 bases and J gave up 5 bases, with 15 bases separating them. Germline values: CDR1 KGHSH, CDR2 LQKENI. The CDR3 extends over 15 amino acids.

This clone was seen a few times. CDR3 sequence (DNA): TGTGCCAGTAGTATCCCCAGCGGGAGGGTCGCAGATACGCAGTATTTT. It yields the protein CASSIPSGRVADTQYF. The chain has TRBV19 and TRBJ2-3; 10 bases align to TRBD2. The V gene's germline CDR1 is LNHDA and CDR2 SQIVND (reference sequence). This CDR3 spans 16 amino acids. V gave up 3 bases and J gave up 4 bases; unmatched junction bases: 7.

The chain carries TRBV2 and TRBJ2-1; D tentatively reads TRBD1 or TRBD2 (6 bases each). The CDR3 is 15 amino acids. Germline assignment: CDR1 SNHLY and CDR2 FYNNEI. With 4 bases removed from V and 9 bases from J, the gap between germline ends came to 19 bases. Here the CDR3 reads CASSGAGGGGSEQFF. The CDR3 DNA follows: TGTGCCAGCAGTGGAGCCGGAGGAGGGGGTTCTGAGCAGTTCTTC.

This clone was observed a few times. This chain joins TRBV5-1 and TRBJ2-1, with 9 bases aligning to TRBD2. J lost 11 bases, V lost 5 bases, and 11 bases had no gene match. In germline, CDR1 is SGHRS, CDR2 YFSETQ. This CDR3 is built from 14 residues. The CDR3, as DNA: TGCGCCAGCAGTAGACTAGCGGACACAATGAAGCAGTTCTTC. This codes for CASSRLADTMKQFF. Supplemented by reference TRBV5-1 and TRBJ2-1, the full variable domain reads KAGVTQTPRYLIKTRGQQVTLSCSPISGHRSVSWYQQTPGQGLQFLFEYFSETQRNKGNFPGRFSGRQFSNSRSEMNVSTLELGDSALYLCASSRLADTMKQFFGPGTRLTVL.

The chain couples TRBV5-5 to TRBJ2-7, with 9 bases aligning to TRBD2. Trimming at V came to 1 base and at J to 3 bases, leaving 2 bases not matched to a gene. The germline gives CDR1 SGHKS, CDR2 YYEKEE (reference sequence). The CDR3 covers 14 residues. The CDR3 coding sequence is TGTGCCAGCAGCTTGTCTAGCGGGAACTACGAGCAGTACTTC. Protein sequence: CASSLSSGNYEQYF.

This clone was counted only a few times. The V gene is TRBV7-2, the J gene TRBJ1-2; D call uncertain. Germline-derived CDR1 and CDR2 are SGHTA and FQGNSA. The germline V and J ends were trimmed by 4 bases and 8 bases, with 11 bases remaining between them. This CDR3 has 12 residues. CDR3 in amino acids: CASSYGIGGYTF. In DNA, the CDR3 is TGTGCCAGCAGCTATGGTATTGGGGGCTACACCTTC.

The chain combines TRBV7-8 with TRBJ2-5, with TRBD2 matching over 8 bases. The J call is in doubt because the DNA end fits TRBJ2-7 better. This CDR3 is built from 14 residues. CDR1 is SGHVS and CDR2 is FQNEAQ in the germline V gene. The CDR3 DNA reads TGTGCCAGCAGCTCCCAAGCGGGGGCCTACGAGCAGTACTTC. Its protein is CASSSQAGAYEQYF.

The rearrangement joins TRBV28 to TRBJ2-5, with a weak D call TRBD1 (5 bases). Trimming took 5 bases from V and 2 from J, leaving 18 bases between them. Looked up from germline, CDR1 is MDHEN and CDR2 is SYDVKM. There are 16 residues in the CDR3. The CDR3 DNA reads as TGTGCCAGCAGTAGGCGCCCTTCGGCAGGGCAAGAGACCCAGTACTTC. It is translated as CASSRRPSAGQETQYF.

This clone showed up many times. The chain links TRBV9 to TRBJ1-4; no reliable D call. Deletions cut 3 bases from V and 8 bases from J, with 14 bases between. The CDR3 is made up of 14 amino acids. CDR1 SGDLS and CDR2 YYNGEE come from the germline V gene. This chain's CDR3 is CASSAHLVREKLFF. The CDR3 nucleotides are TGTGCCAGCAGCGCCCACCTTGTCAGGGAAAAACTGTTTTTT.

A few counts support this clone. The J gene is TRBJ1-1, the V gene TRBV18, with a weak D call TRBD1 (6 bases). This CDR3 spans 16 amino acids. From germline, CDR1 is KGHSH and CDR2 LQKENI. V was cut by 3 bases and J by 4 bases, with 18 bases left in between. The CDR3 DNA is TGTGCCAGCTCACCGAGGGTCCGGGGGCTGGGCACTGAAGCTTTCTTT. This encodes CASSPRVRGLGTEAFF.

This clone came up a few times. The chain employs TRBV29-1 and TRBJ2-5, with D uncertain. The J call may be faulty, since TRBJ2-7 better matches the DNA end. Germline CDR1 reads SQVTM; CDR2 reads ANQGSEA. This CDR3 is 12 amino acids long. DNA of the CDR3: TGCAGCGTTGTTGGAGAAACCTACGAGCAGTACTTC. Translation gives CSVVGETYEQYF.

The chain uses TRBV2 and TRBJ2-5; unclear D gene. The CDR3 loop spans 15 amino acids. The germline V gene encodes CDR1 SNHLY and CDR2 FYNNEI. Trimming shortened V by 4 bases and J by 2 bases, and 14 bases separated the two germline ends. The CDR3 spells CASSVGETPQETQYF. The CDR3 DNA reads as TGTGCCAGCAGTGTCGGAGAGACGCCTCAAGAGACCCAGTACTTC.

This rearrangement joins TRBV28 to TRBJ1-2, with a weak D call TRBD1 (6 bases). CDR1 is MDHEN and CDR2 is SYDVKM in the germline V gene. V was cut by 3 bases and J by 1 base, with 12 bases left in between. The CDR3 runs 15 residues. The CDR3 coding sequence is TGTGCCAGCAGTTTGGGGGGCATAATTAACTATGGCTACACCTTC. Translating it yields CASSLGGIINYGYTF.

This clone was seen a few times. This chain links TRBV7-2 with TRBJ2-5, with D maybe TRBD2 (6 bases). Germline V gene lookup returns CDR1 SGHTA and CDR2 FQGNSA. V lost 0 bases, J lost 2 bases, and 13 bases lay in between. The CDR3 length is 16 residues. DNA of the CDR3: TGTGCCAGCAGCTTAGCGCCCTCGGCGGGACAAGAGACCCAGTACTTC. This sequence encodes CASSLAPSAGQETQYF.

V is TRBV29-1 and J is TRBJ2-5; TRBD2 might be the D (5 bases). Germline CDR1 is SQVTM and CDR2 is ANQGSEA. V gave up 4 bases and J gave up 4 bases, with 22 bases separating them. The CDR3 sequence is 16 residues long. CDR3 sequence (DNA): TGCAGCGTTGGGGTCCAACCGACGGGGATTCGAGAGACCCAGTACTTC. The encoded protein is CSVGVQPTGIRETQYF.

V gene TRBV7-2 combines with J gene TRBJ2-5; 7 positions agree with TRBD1. The DNA end is more similar to TRBJ2-7, so the J call may be wrong. The CDR3 covers 14 residues. Germline CDR1 SGHTA, CDR2 FQGNSA. CDR3 in DNA: TGTGCCAGCAGCTTATTCACAGGGGTCTACGAGCAGTACTTC. This translates into CASSLFTGVYEQYF.

The sample holds many counts of this clone. The chain uses TRBV9 and TRBJ2-2, with TRBD1 identical over 7 bases. The germline gives CDR1 SGDLS, CDR2 YYNGEE. With V trimmed by 4 bases and J by 6 bases, 9 bases remained unmatched. The CDR3 spans 15 residues. The DNA for the CDR3 is TGTGCCAGCAGCCCTTCGGACAGGTCGGCCGGGGAGCTGTTTTTT. Encoded protein: CASSPSDRSAGELFF.

A few counts support this clone. The rearrangement joins TRBV6-1 to TRBJ1-2; 7 bases align to TRBD1. The CDR3 length is 12 residues. The trim removed 7 bases at V and 9 bases at J, leaving 8 bases unmatched. Germline V gene data show CDR1 as MNHNS and CDR2 as SASEGT. The CDR3 reads CASMHPGQSYTF. The DNA of the CDR3 is TGTGCCAGCATGCACCCGGGACAGAGCTACACCTTC.

This clone was seen a handful of times. V usage is TRBV4-2 and J usage is TRBJ2-1; D is ambiguous. The V gene lost 0 bases and the J gene lost 9 bases, with 9 bases spanning the gap. The CDR3 length is 13 residues. Germline V gene sequence: CDR1 LGHNA, CDR2 YNFKEQ. As DNA, the CDR3 is TGTGCCAGCAGCCAAGATGGTTCGGCTGAGCAGTTCTTC. This gives the protein CASSQDGSAEQFF.

This clone showed up just a few times. The gene calls are TRBV11-2 and TRBJ1-1; D is possibly TRBD1 (5 bases). CDR1 is SGHAT, CDR2 FQNNGV, per germline. Trimming took 5 bases from V and 4 from J, leaving 8 bases between them. This CDR3 has 12 amino acids. CDR3 DNA: TGTGCCAGCAGCAGACAGTCCACTGAAGCTTTCTTT. Its protein is CASSRQSTEAFF.

This clone was counted once. V gene TRBV20-1 combines with J gene TRBJ1-1; D unclear. The CDR3 extends over 10 amino acids. The V end lost 6 bases, the J end lost 11 bases, and 13 bases lay between the germline ends. The germline CDR1 and CDR2 sequences are DFQATT and SNEGSKA (reference sequence). CDR3 region: CSAYKTGAFF. The CDR3 DNA reads as TGCAGTGCCTACAAAACCGGGGCTTTCTTT.